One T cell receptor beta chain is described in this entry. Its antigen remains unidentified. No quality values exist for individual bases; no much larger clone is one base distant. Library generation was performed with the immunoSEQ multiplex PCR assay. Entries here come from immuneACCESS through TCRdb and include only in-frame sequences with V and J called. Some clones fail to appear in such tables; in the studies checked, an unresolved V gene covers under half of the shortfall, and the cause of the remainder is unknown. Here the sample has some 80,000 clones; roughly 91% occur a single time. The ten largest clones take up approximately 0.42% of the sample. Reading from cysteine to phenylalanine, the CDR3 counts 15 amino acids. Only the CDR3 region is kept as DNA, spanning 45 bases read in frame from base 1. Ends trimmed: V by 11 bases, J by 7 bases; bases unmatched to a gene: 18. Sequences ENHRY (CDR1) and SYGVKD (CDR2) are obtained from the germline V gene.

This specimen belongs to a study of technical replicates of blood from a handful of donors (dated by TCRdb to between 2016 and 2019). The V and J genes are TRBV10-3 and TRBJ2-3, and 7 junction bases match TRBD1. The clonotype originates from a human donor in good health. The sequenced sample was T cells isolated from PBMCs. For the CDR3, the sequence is CASRSDREKTNTQYF. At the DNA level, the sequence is TGTGCCTCAAGGTCTGACAGGGAGAAGACGAATACGCAGTATTTT.